Listed here are 13 T cell receptor beta chains from one sample, sequenced in a study of blood T cell repertoires in COVID-19. Libraries were prepared by immunoSEQ multiplex PCR; TCRdb keeps only in-frame clonotypes and omits some of them. The sample holds 220,000 or so clones, approximately 92% seen once. Sequencing used PBMCs or T cells enriched from blood (not recorded which). These receptors came from a young woman in a cohort exposed to, infected with or recovered from COVID-19 (not recorded which).

The chain recombines TRBV27 with TRBJ1-1; 8 bases match TRBD1. The J segment lost 1 base and the V segment lost 6 bases, leaving 7 bases of the junction unmatched. Germline CDR1 MNHEY, CDR2 SMNVEV (reference sequence). The CDR3 is 15 residues long. In DNA, the CDR3 is TGTGCCAGCAGACTGACAGGGGTCGGGAACACTGAAGCTTTCTTT. It codes for CASRLTGVGNTEAFF.

The chain combines TRBV5-8 with TRBJ1-2; D is uncertain. The CDR3 sequence is 15 residues long. V dropped 2 bases and J dropped 0 bases, with 11 bases sitting between them. The V gene's germline CDR1 is SGHTS and CDR2 YDEGEE. The CDR3 nucleotides read TGTGCCAGCAGCTTTCCAGTAGGAGCTAACTATGGCTACACCTTC. Translating gives CASSFPVGANYGYTF.

V is TRBV7-9 and J is TRBJ1-6; 9 bases are a match to TRBD1. V dropped 5 bases and J dropped 9; count of bases not matched to a gene: 5. Germline V gene data show CDR1 as SEHNR and CDR2 as FQNEAQ (reference sequence). The CDR3 covers 14 residues. This chain's CDR3 is CASSGTGSGSPLHF. CDR3 bases: TGTGCCAGCAGCGGGACAGGGAGCGGTTCACCCCTCCACTTT.

This chain joins TRBV19 and TRBJ1-1, with D possibly being TRBD1 (6 bases). The CDR3 contains 15 residues. Looked up from germline, CDR1 is LNHDA and CDR2 is SQIVND (reference sequence). Trimming cost V 7 bases and J 0 bases, with 15 bases left between them. The CDR3 sequence is CASTRGGGMNTEAFF. CDR3 sequence (DNA): TGTGCCAGTACCAGGGGAGGGGGGATGAACACTGAAGCTTTCTTT.

The chain is built from TRBV28 and TRBJ2-7; 9 positions agree with TRBD1. V was clipped by 5 bases and J by 3 bases; unmatched bases: 8. Germline assignment: CDR1 MDHEN and CDR2 SYDVKM. The CDR3 contains 15 residues. In DNA, the CDR3 is TGTGCCAGCAGTCCCGGGACAGGGCGTTACTACGAGCAGTACTTC. Amino acid sequence: CASSPGTGRYYEQYF.

This chain connects TRBV9 to TRBJ2-4, with D maybe TRBD2 (6 bases). Between the trimmed V and J ends, which lost 0 bases and 8 bases, there was a span of 9 bases. Germline V CDR1 and CDR2: SGDLS, YYNGEE. The CDR3 extends over 13 amino acids. CDR3 amino acids: CASSVEGGHIQYF. CDR3 bases: TGTGCCAGCAGCGTAGAAGGAGGGCACATTCAGTACTTC.

This chain uses TRBV27 with TRBJ2-1; D remains ambiguous. Per the germline V gene, CDR1 is MNHEY and CDR2 is SMNVEV (reference sequence). The V gene lost 6 bases and the J gene lost 7 bases, with 7 bases spanning the gap. This CDR3 region has 11 residues. Here the CDR3 reads CASSASNEQFF. DNA for the CDR3: TGTGCCAGCAGCGCGTCTAATGAGCAGTTCTTC.

The genes are TRBV7-2 and TRBJ1-2, with TRBD1 matching over 7 bases. The CDR3 sequence is 15 residues long. The V and J ends lost 5 bases and 4 bases, in that order; junction bases with no gene match: 10. Germline loops: CDR1 SGHTA, CDR2 FQGNSA. CDR3 protein: CASSQDRAVSYGYTF. As DNA, the CDR3 is TGTGCCAGCAGCCAAGACAGGGCCGTTTCCTATGGCTACACCTTC. Supplemented by reference TRBV7-2 and TRBJ1-2, the full variable domain reads GAGVSQSPSNKVTEKGKDVELRCDPISGHTALYWYRQSLGQGLEFLIYFQGNSAPDKSGLPSDRFSAERTGGSVSTLTIQRTQQEDSAVYLCASSQDRAVSYGYTFGSGTRLTVV.

The chain employs TRBV19 and TRBJ1-2; D is perhaps TRBD1 (5 bases). The germline V gene has CDR1 LNHDA and CDR2 SQIVND (reference sequence). The ends were cut back, 10 bases at V and 8 bases at J, with 26 bases in the middle. The length of the CDR3 is 15 residues. In DNA form, the CDR3 reads TGTGCCACCACCCTGGTGAGACAGCCCCAAATCGGCTACACCTTC. Protein sequence: CATTLVRQPQIGYTF.

This chain joins TRBV5-1 and TRBJ1-1, with D perhaps TRBD1 (5 bases). The germline gives CDR1 SGHRS, CDR2 YFSETQ. This CDR3 contains 16 residues. The V and J ends lost 1 base and 0 bases respectively, with 13 bases between them. CDR3 in amino acids: CASSLYKGRMNTEAFF. The CDR3, as DNA: TGCGCCAGCAGCTTGTATAAGGGGCGAATGAACACTGAAGCTTTCTTT.

This CDR3 is CASSLGRTGYGYTF. CDR3 bases: TGTGCCAGCAGCTTAGGAAGGACAGGCTATGGCTACACCTTC. The chain joins TRBV13 to TRBJ1-2, with 7 positions matching TRBD1. This CDR3 spans 14 amino acids. Germline-derived CDR1 and CDR2 are PRHDT and FYEKMQ (reference sequence). After removal of 0 bases from V and 4 bases from J, the junction contained 2 bases not matched to a gene.

V usage is TRBV7-9 and J usage is TRBJ1-4; D ambiguous. Germline CDR1 reads SEHNR; CDR2 reads FQNEAQ (reference sequence). The length of the CDR3 is 14 residues. The V and J ends lost 3 bases and 3 bases respectively, with 8 bases between them. The CDR3 DNA reads TGTGCCAGCAGCTTTATTTCGGCTAATGAAAAACTGTTTTTT. Its translation is CASSFISANEKLFF.

The CDR3 region is CASSARTGSNTGELFF. In DNA form, the CDR3 reads TGTGCCAGCAGTGCCAGGACAGGGTCGAACACCGGGGAGCTGTTTTTT. The genes are TRBV6-1 and TRBJ2-2, with 8 bases fitting TRBD1. Germline V gene data show CDR1 as MNHNS and CDR2 as SASEGT. The CDR3 runs 16 residues. Trimming took 4 bases from V and 0 from J; bases not matched to a gene: 4.